These T cell receptor beta chains were read from a single sample in a study of cytomegalovirus exposure and HLA in healthy donors. This table comes from immunoSEQ multiplex PCR, and its TCRdb copy is limited to in-frame clones, with some not included. The repertoire has more than 95,000 clones, approximately 87% of them found once; the top ten carry 20%. Material for sequencing was PBMCs. These receptors were taken from a man younger than 35 in good health and CMV-seropositive. Both conserved end residues are part of each CDR3. A D gene is named only where the DNA matches it firmly. Clone sizes are given selectively: once, few, many, or a class where the clone is expanded.

>-|once|TRBV6-4|TRBJ1-1
TGTGCCAGCAGTCTGACAGTGAACACTGAAGCTTTCTTT
CASSLTVNTEAFF
>TRBD1|-|TRBV7-3|TRBJ2-5
TGTGCCAGCAGCTTGACAGGGGGGTACCAAGAGACCCAGTACTTC
CASSLTGGYQETQYF
>-|-|TRBV4-2|TRBJ2-7
TGTGCCAGCAGCCAAGCCCAGACCTACGAGCAGTACTTC
CASSQAQTYEQYF
>TRBD2|-|TRBV6-1|TRBJ2-3
TGTGCCAGCAGTGACCTAGCGGGGATCACAGATACGCAGTATTTT
CASSDLAGITDTQYF
>-|-|TRBV6-5|TRBJ1-5
TGTGCCAGCAGTGCCGGGAAATTCAATCAGCCCCAGCATTTT
CASSAGKFNQPQHF
>-|-|TRBV11-2|TRBJ1-2
TGTGCCAGCAGTGGGACAAATTATGGCTACACCTTC
CASSGTNYGYTF
>-|-|TRBV28|TRBJ1-5
TGTGCCAGCAGTTTAGGGCCACGAGCAATCGGGGTTCGCCAGCCCCAGCATTTT
CASSLGPRAIGVRQPQHF
>-|-|TRBV10-3|TRBJ2-2
TGTGCCGGGGGAAGGGGGAGCACCGGGGAGCTGTTTTTT
CAGGRGSTGELFF
>TRBD1|-|TRBV7-6|TRBJ2-5
TGTGCCAGCAGCCTAACCTACGGACAGGGCAGAGAGACCCAGTACTTC
CASSLTYGQGRETQYF
>TRBD1|-|TRBV4-1|TRBJ2-2
TGCGCCAGCAGCCAAGATCCCAGGGGGCGAGACGGGGAGCTGTTTTTT
CASSQDPRGRDGELFF
>TRBD1|-|TRBV4-2|TRBJ2-7
TGTGCCAGCAGCCCCCTGACAGGGGCTAATTACGAGCAGCACTTC
CASSPLTGANYEQHF
>TRBD1|-|TRBV4-1|TRBJ2-2
TGCGCCAGCAGGGGACAGGGGACCGGGGAGCTGTTTTTT
CASRGQGTGELFF
>TRBD1|-|TRBV6-5|TRBJ2-7
TGTGCCAGCAGTTACCGGGACAGGGGCTCCTACGAGCAGTACTTC
CASSYRDRGSYEQYF
>-|-|TRBV7-9|TRBJ1-4
TGTGCCAGCAGCTTAGGAGACCCCGGACTATTTTTT
CASSLGDPGLFF
>-|medium-sized|TRBV6-6|TRBJ2-3
TGTGCCAGCAGCAGGGACTTCAGCACAGATACGCAGTATTTT
CASSRDFSTDTQYF
>-|-|TRBV19|TRBJ1-1
TGTGCCAGTAGGAATCAACAGGGCCACCATTACCTGAACACTGAAGCTTTCTTT
CASRNQQGHHYLNTEAFF
>TRBD1|-|TRBV5-1|TRBJ2-7
TGCGCCAGCAGCTTGGACAGGGGGCGAGGTAACGAGCAGTACTTC
CASSLDRGRGNEQYF
>-|-|TRBV6-4|TRBJ1-2
TGTGCCAGCAGTGACTCGGGGACTCCGGGCTACACCTTC
CASSDSGTPGYTF
>-|-|TRBV20-1|TRBJ1-1
TGCAGTGCTAGCGGGAACACTGAAGCTTTCTTT
CSASGNTEAFF
>-|-|TRBV25-1|TRBJ1-2
TGTGCCAGCAGCGCCATAAGCGTATATGGCTACACCTTC
CASSAISVYGYTF
>TRBD1|-|TRBV2|TRBJ2-7
TGTGCCAGCAGTCCGGGACAGGGGAGATCCTACGAGCAGTACTTC
CASSPGQGRSYEQYF
>-|-|TRBV15|TRBJ2-7
TGTGCCACCAGCATTACAGGGAGAGCCTACGAGCAGTACTTC
CATSITGRAYEQYF
>TRBD1|-|TRBV6-1|TRBJ2-7
TGTGCCAGCAGTGAGGGGACAGCCAAGAAATCCTACGAGCAGTACTTC
CASSEGTAKKSYEQYF
>TRBD2|-|TRBV30|TRBJ2-7
TGTGCCTTCTCGGGGGGGGGCTTTGGTTACGAGCAGTACTTC
CAFSGGGFGYEQYF
>TRBD1|once|TRBV27|TRBJ1-2
TGTGCCAGCAGCCCAGGGACAGGGGGATCCAACTATGGCTACACCTTC
CASSPGTGGSNYGYTF
>-|-|TRBV5-1|TRBJ2-2
TGCGCCAGCACCTACGAGGGGAGGACCGGGGAGCTGTTTTTT
CASTYEGRTGELFF
>-|-|TRBV6-1|TRBJ1-1
TGTGCCAGCAGCTCGGGGGTGCCTAACACTGAAGCTTTCTTT
CASSSGVPNTEAFF
>-|few|TRBV7-6|TRBJ1-1
TGTGCCAGCAGCTTAGCGGGCACGTCTGAAGCTTTCTTT
CASSLAGTSEAFF
>TRBD1|-|TRBV6-1|TRBJ1-1
TGTGCCAGCACTCTGGACAGGGGGGGGACTGAAGCTTTCTTT
CASTLDRGGTEAFF
>-|once|TRBV27|TRBJ1-1
TGTGCCAGCAGTTCAATTGGAGCAACGAGCACTGAAGCTTTCTTT
CASSSIGATSTEAFF
>TRBD1|-|TRBV7-9|TRBJ1-4
TGTGCCAGCAGCTCGTCGACAGGGGGAGGGAAAAAACTGTTTTTT
CASSSSTGGGKKLFF
>-|-|TRBV7-3|TRBJ2-7
TGTTCCAGCAGCGCATGGGGCGACGAGCAGTACTTC
CSSSAWGDEQYF
>-|-|TRBV15|TRBJ1-1
TGTGCCACCAGTACCGGGACTGAAGACTCGAACACTGAAGCTTTCTTT
CATSTGTEDSNTEAFF
>-|-|TRBV25-1|TRBJ1-2
TGTGCCAGCAGTGAATCGACAATAGCTAACTATGGCTACACCTTC
CASSESTIANYGYTF
>-|-|TRBV5-1|TRBJ1-1
TGCGCCAGCAGTGGCGGAAACACTGAAGCTTTCTTT
CASSGGNTEAFF